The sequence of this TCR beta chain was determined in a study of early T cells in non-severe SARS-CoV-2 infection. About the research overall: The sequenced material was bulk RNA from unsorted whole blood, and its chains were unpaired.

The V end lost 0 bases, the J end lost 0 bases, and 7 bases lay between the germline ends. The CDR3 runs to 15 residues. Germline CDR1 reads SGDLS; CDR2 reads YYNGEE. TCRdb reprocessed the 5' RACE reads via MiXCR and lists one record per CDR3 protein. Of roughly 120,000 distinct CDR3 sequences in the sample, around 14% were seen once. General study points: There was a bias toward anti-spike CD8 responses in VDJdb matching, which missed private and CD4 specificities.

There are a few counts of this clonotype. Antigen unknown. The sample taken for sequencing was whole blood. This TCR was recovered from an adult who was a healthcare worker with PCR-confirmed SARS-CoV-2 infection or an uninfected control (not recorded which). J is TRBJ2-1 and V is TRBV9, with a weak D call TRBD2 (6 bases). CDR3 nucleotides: TGTGCCAGCAGCGTAGACGGGGGCTCCTACAATGAGCAGTTCTTC. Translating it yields CASSVDGGSYNEQFF.